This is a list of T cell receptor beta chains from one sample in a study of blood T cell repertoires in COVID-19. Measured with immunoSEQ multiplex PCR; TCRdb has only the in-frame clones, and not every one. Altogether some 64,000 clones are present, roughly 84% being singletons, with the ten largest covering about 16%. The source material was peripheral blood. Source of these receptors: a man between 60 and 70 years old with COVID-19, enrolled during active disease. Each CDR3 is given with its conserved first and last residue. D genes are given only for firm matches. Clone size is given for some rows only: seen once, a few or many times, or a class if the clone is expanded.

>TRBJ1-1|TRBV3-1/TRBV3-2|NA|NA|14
TGTGCCAGCAGCCAACCGGGGGGGAACACTGAAGCTTTCTTT
CASSQPGGNTEAFF
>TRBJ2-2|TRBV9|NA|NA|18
TGTGCCAGCAGCGTAGAATTTCTCGCGGCAGCGAACACCGGGGAGCTGTTTTTT
CASSVEFLAAANTGELFF
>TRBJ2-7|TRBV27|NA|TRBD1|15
TGTGCCAGCATCCAAACCGGGACAGGCGGATACGAGCAGTACTTC
CASIQTGTGGYEQYF
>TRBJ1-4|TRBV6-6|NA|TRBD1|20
TGTGCCAGCAGTCCCCTAGGGGGCCACAGGGGAGTTGCAACTAATGAAAAACTGTTTTTT
CASSPLGGHRGVATNEKLFF
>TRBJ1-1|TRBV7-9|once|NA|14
TGTGCCAGCAGCGTTGAGGGTCTGAACACTGAAGCTTTCTTT
CASSVEGLNTEAFF
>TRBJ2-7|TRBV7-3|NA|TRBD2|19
TGTGCCAGCAGCTTAATAGGTCTAGCGGGAGCCAACGGCCCCTACGAGCAGTACTTC
CASSLIGLAGANGPYEQYF
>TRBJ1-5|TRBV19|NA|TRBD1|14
TGTGCCAGTAGTATCTACAGGGGGCCTCAGCCCCAGCATTTT
CASSIYRGPQPQHF
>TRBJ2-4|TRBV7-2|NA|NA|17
TGTGCCAGCAGCGCCTATTTTGGGGAGCTTGCCAAAAACATTCAGTACTTC
CASSAYFGELAKNIQYF
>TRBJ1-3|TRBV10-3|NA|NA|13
TGTGCCATGAGGTTAGGGGAAGGAAACACCATATATTTT
CAMRLGEGNTIYF
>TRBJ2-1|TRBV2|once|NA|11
TGTGCCAGCAGGACAAGTGTTGAGCAGTTCTTC
CASRTSVEQFF
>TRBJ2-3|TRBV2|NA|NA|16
TGTGCCAGCAGGGGAAGGGGGAGGGCCTTCACAGATACGCAGTATTTT
CASRGRGRAFTDTQYF
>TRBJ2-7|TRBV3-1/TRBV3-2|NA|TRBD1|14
TGTGCCAGCAGCCAAGCCGGGACAGTCTACGAGCAGTACTTC
CASSQAGTVYEQYF
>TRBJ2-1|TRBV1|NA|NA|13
TGCACCAGCAGCCAAGATGGAGCGGGTGAGCAGTTCTTC
CTSSQDGAGEQFF
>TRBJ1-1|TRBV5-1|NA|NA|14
TGCGCCAGCAGCGAAGGAGGAGGGAGCACTGAAGCTTTCTTT
CASSEGGGSTEAFF
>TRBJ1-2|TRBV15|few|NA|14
TGTGCCACCAGCAGAGATAGGAGTAACTATGGCTACACCTTC
CATSRDRSNYGYTF
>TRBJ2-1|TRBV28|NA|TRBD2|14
TGTGCCAGCAGTGGCGGGAGCGCACTCAATGAGCAGTTCTTC
CASSGGSALNEQFF
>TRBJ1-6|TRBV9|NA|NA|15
TGTGCCAGCAGCGTAGACGGCAGGGGAGATTCACCCCTCCACTTT
CASSVDGRGDSPLHF